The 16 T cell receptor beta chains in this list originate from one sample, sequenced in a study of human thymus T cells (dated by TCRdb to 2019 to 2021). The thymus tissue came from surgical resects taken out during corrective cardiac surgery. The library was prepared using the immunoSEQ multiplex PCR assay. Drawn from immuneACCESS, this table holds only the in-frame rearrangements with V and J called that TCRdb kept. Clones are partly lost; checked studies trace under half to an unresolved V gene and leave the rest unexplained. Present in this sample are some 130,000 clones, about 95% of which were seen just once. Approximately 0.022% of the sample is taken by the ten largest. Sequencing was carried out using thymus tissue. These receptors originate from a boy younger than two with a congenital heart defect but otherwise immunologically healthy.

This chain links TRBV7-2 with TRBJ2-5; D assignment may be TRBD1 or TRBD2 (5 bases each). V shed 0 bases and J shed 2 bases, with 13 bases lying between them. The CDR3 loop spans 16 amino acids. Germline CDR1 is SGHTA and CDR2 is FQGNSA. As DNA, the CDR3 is TGTGCCAGCAGCTTAGCGGGACCCGGTGATCAAGAGACCCAGTACTTC. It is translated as CASSLAGPGDQETQYF.

As DNA, the CDR3 is TGCGCCAGCAGCTTGTCCCAGGGGTATGGAAACACCATATATTTT. It encodes CASSLSQGYGNTIYF. V gene TRBV5-1 combines with J gene TRBJ1-3; possibly TRBD1 for D (6 bases). Per the germline V gene, CDR1 is SGHRS and CDR2 is YFSETQ. CDR3 length: 15 residues. V was trimmed by 1 base and J by 3 bases, leaving 11 bases between them.

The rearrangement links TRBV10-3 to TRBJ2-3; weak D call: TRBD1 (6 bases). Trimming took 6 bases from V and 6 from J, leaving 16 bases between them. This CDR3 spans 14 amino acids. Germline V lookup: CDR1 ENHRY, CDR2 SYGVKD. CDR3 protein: CAIRGHLLGDTQYF. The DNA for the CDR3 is TGTGCCATCAGGGGACACCTATTAGGGGATACGCAGTATTTT.

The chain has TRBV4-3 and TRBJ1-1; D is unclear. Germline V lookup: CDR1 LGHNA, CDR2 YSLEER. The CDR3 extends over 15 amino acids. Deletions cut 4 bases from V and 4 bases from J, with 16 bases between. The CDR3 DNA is TGCGCCAGCAGCCGGGCGTATGGTTCGGCCACTGAAGCTTTCTTT. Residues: CASSRAYGSATEAFF.

CDR3: CASSEAGLAWPADGYTF. CDR3 nucleotide sequence: TGTGCCAGCAGTGAAGCGGGGCTTGCGTGGCCCGCGGATGGCTACACCTTC. The rearrangement links TRBV6-1 to TRBJ1-2, with a tentative D call TRBD1 (5 bases). Germline loops: CDR1 MNHNS, CDR2 SASEGT. CDR3 length: 17 residues. V shed 0 bases and J shed 6 bases, with 20 bases lying between them.

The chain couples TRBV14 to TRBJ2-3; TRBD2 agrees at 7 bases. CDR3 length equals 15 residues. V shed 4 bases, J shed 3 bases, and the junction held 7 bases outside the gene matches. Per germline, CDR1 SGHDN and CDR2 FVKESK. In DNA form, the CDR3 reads TGTGCCAGCAGCCCCCGACTAGCCAGGACAGATACGCAGTATTTT. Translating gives CASSPRLARTDTQYF.

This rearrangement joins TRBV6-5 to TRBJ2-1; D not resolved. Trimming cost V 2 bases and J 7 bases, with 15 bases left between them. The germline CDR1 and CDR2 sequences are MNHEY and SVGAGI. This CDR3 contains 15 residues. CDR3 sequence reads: CASSYGSPNGNEQFF. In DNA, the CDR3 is TGTGCCAGCAGTTACGGTAGCCCTAACGGGAATGAGCAGTTCTTC.

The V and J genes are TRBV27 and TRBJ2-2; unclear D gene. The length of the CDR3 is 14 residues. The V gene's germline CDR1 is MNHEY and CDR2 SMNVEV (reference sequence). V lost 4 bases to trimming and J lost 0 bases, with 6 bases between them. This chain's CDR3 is CASSWYPNTGELFF. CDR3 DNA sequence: TGTGCCAGCAGTTGGTATCCGAACACCGGGGAGCTGTTTTTT.

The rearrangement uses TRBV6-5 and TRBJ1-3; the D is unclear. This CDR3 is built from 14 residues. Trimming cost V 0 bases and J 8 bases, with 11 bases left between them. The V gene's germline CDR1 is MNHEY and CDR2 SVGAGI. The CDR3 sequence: CASSYSSEGDTIYF. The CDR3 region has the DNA TGTGCCAGCAGTTACTCCTCAGAAGGAGACACCATATATTTT.

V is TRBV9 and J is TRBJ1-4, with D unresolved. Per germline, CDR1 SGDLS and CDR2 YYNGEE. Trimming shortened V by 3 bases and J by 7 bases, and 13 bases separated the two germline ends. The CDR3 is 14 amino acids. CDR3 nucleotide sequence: TGTGCCAGCAGCGCGCGGCAGGCGGGTGAAAAACTGTTTTTT. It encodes CASSARQAGEKLFF.

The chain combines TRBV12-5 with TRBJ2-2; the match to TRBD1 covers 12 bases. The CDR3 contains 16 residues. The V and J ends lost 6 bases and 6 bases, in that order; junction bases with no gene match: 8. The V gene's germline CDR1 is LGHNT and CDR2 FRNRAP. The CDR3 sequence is CASGDWDRGLAGELFF. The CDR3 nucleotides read TGTGCTAGTGGCGACTGGGACAGGGGGCTCGCCGGGGAGCTGTTTTTT. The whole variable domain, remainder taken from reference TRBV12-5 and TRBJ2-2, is DARVTQTPRHKVTEMGQEVTMRCQPILGHNTVFWYRQTMMQGLELLAYFRNRAPLDDSGMPKDRFSAEMPDATLATLKIQPSEPRDSAVYFCASGDWDRGLAGELFFGEGSRLTVL.

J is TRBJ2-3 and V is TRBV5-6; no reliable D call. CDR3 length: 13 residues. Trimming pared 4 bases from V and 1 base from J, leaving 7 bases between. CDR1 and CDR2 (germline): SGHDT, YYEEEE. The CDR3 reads CASSVPGTDTQYF. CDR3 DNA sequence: TGTGCCAGCAGCGTCCCTGGCACAGATACGCAGTATTTT.

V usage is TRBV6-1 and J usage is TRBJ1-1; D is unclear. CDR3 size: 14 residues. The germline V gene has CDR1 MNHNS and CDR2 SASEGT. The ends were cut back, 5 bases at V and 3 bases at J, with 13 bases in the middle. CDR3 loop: CASSPWTLDTEAFF. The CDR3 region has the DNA TGTGCCAGCAGTCCCTGGACGTTAGACACTGAAGCTTTCTTT.

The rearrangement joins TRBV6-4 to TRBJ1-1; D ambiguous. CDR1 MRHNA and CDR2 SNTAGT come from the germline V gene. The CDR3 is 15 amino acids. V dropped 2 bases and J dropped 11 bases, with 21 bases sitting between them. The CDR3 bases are TGTGCCAGCAGTGACCCCCACGTCGAACCAAAACCCGCTTTCTTT. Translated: CASSDPHVEPKPAFF.

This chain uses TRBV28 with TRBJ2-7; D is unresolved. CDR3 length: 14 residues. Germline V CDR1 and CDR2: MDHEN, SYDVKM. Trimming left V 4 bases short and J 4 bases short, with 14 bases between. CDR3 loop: CASSSRHGKYEQYF. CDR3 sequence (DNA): TGTGCCAGCAGTTCGAGACATGGGAAGTACGAGCAGTACTTC.

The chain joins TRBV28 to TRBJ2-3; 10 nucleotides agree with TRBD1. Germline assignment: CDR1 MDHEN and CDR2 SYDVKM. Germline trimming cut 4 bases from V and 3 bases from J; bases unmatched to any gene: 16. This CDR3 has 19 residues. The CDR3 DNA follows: TGTGCCAGCAGTTATGTGGATGGGACAGGGGTCTCCGGAACAGATACGCAGTATTTT. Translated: CASSYVDGTGVSGTDTQYF.